This TCR beta chain was recorded in a study of T cell repertoires in ileal Crohn's disease. Study background: Thiopurines (approximately ten) or anti-TNF agents (roughly 18) were given postoperatively to about half.

The study's findings and limits: Compared with CD4 T cells, sorted CD8 cells carried more expanded clones. Clonality above 26.8% at surgery always came with endoscopic recurrence.

The method was immunoSEQ multiplex PCR; TCRdb's version includes in-frame clones alone and lacks a portion of them. The sample holds 2,500 to 3,500 clones; 70% to 80% are singletons and the top ten take over 5.5%. As for time point: inflamed ileum from the surgical specimen. About this clone: Its target is unknown.

Between the trimmed V and J ends, which lost 4 bases and 2 bases, there was a span of 10 bases. The CDR3 consists of 15 residues. The germline CDR1 and CDR2 sequences are SGDLS and YYNGEE. Sequencing was done on a sample of ileal tissue. The chain is built from TRBV9 and TRBJ2-6; a weak D match, TRBD1 (6 bases). The receptor was derived from an adult with Crohn's disease. The CDR3 sequence: CASSIQGAGANVLTF. For the CDR3, the DNA is TGTGCCAGCAGCATACAGGGAGCTGGGGCCAACGTCCTGACTTTC.